This TCR beta chain appears in the sequencing data of a study of identical twins. TCRdb fed the 5' RACE reads into MiXCR, producing one record per CDR3 protein. The data contain over 250,000 distinct CDR3 sequences, 9.5% of them singletons. Findings of the study overall: Findings depended on cross-sectional statistics rather than tracking the same donors.

As for this clonotype: Its antigen is unidentified.

This CDR3 contains 12 residues. The germline V and J ends were trimmed by 6 bases and 5 bases, with 11 bases remaining between them. The V gene's germline CDR1 is MDHEN and CDR2 SYDVKM. These sequences were also reported in another study, on yellow fever vaccine responses in identical twins.

The source is a woman aged 18-35 years in good health. Specimen: CD8+ T cells sorted from blood. The V call is TRBV28, the J call TRBJ2-7; D call uncertain. Here the CDR3 reads CASRRTQDEQYF. Written as DNA, the CDR3 is TGTGCCAGCAGACGGACCCAGGACGAGCAGTACTTC.